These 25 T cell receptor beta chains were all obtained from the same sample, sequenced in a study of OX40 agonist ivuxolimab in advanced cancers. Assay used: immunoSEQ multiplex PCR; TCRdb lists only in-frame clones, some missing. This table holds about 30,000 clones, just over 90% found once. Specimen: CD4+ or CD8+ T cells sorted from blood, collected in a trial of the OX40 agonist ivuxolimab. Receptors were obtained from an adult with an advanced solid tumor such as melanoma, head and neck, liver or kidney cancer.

The CDR3 nucleotides are TGTGCCAGCAGCCTGCTTTTTGGGGGGGCCGCTGAAGCTTTCTTT. It yields the protein CASSLLFGGAAEAFF. The chain recombines TRBV7-9 with TRBJ1-1, with D perhaps matching TRBD1 (6 bases). Germline V lookup: CDR1 SEHNR, CDR2 FQNEAQ (reference sequence). Deletions cut 5 bases from V and 6 bases from J, with 19 bases between. The CDR3 spans 15 residues.

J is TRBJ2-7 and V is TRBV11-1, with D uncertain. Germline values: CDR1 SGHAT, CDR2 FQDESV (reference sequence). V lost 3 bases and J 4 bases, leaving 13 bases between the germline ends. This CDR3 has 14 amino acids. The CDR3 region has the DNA TGTGCCAGCAGCTTCTCCAAAGGACCTTACGAGCAGTACTTC. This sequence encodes CASSFSKGPYEQYF.

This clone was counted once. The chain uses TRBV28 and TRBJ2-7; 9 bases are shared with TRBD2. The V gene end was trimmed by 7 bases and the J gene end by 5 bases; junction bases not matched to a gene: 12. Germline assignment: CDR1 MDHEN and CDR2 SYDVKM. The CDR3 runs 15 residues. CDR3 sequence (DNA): TGTGCCAGCATCGATGATAGCGGGAGTCGCAACGAGCAGTACTTC. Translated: CASIDDSGSRNEQYF.

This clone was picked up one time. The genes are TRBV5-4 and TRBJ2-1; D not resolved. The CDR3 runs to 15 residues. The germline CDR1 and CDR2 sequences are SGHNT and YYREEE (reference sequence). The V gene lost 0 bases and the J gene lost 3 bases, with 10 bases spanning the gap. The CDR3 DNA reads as TGTGCCAGCAGCTTGGACAGAACCGTCTACAATGAGCAGTTCTTC. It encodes CASSLDRTVYNEQFF.

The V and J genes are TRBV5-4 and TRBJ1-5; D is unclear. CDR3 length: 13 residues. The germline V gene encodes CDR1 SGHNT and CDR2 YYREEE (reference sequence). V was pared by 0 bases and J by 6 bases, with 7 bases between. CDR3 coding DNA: TGTGCCAGCAGCTTGGGAGGGTCTCAGCCCCAGCATTTT. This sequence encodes CASSLGGSQPQHF. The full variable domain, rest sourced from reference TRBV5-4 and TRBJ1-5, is ETGVTQSPTHLIKTRGQQVTLRCSSQSGHNTVSWYQQALGQGPQFIFQYYREEENGRGNFPPRFSGLQFPNYSSELNVNALELDDSALYLCASSLGGSQPQHFGDGTRLSIL.

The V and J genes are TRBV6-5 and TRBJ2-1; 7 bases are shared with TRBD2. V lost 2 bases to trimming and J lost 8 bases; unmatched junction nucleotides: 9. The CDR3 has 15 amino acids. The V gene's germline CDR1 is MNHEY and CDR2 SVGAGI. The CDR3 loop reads CASSYSSGGGDEQFF. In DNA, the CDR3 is TGTGCCAGCAGTTACAGTTCCGGCGGGGGAGATGAGCAGTTCTTC.

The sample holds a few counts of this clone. CDR3 coding DNA: TGCGCCAGCAGCTTCGACTCAGTGACCGATGAGCAGTTCTTC. Its protein product is CASSFDSVTDEQFF. The chain combines TRBV5-1 with TRBJ2-1; D is ambiguous. Trimming stripped 2 bases from V and 8 bases from J, with 14 bases between. CDR1 is SGHRS, CDR2 YFSETQ, per germline. This CDR3 spans 14 amino acids.

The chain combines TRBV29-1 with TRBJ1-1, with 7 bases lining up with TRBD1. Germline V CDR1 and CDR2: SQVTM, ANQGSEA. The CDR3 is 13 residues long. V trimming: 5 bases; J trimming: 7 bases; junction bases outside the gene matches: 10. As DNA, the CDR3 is TGCAGCGTTCCGACAGGGTATGGACGTGAAGCTTTCTTT. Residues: CSVPTGYGREAFF.

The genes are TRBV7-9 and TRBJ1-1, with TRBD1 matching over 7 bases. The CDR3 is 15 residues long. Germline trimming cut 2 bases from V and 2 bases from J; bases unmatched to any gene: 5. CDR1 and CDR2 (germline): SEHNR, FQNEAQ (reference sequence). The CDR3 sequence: CASSLLGQANTEAFF. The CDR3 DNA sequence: TGTGCCAGCAGCTTACTAGGACAGGCCAACACTGAAGCTTTCTTT.

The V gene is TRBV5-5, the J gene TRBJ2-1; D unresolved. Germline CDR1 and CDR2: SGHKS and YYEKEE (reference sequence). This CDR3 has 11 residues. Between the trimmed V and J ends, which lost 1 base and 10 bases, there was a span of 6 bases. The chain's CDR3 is CASSLIREQFF. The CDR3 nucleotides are TGTGCCAGCAGCTTGATCCGGGAGCAGTTCTTC.

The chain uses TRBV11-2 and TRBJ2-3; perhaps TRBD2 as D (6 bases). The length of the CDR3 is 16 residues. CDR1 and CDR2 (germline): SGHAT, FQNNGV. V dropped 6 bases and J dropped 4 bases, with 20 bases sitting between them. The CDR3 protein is CASRLHTEGPADTQYF. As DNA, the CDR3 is TGTGCCAGCAGGCTCCATACGGAGGGGCCCGCAGATACGCAGTATTTT.

The CDR3 nucleotides are TGTGCCAGCAGCTTAGGAGAGTCAGCGATTAGCACAGATACGCAGTATTTT. Translated, it gives CASSLGESAISTDTQYF. V gene TRBV11-2 combines with J gene TRBJ2-3; D is uncertain. The CDR3 is 17 amino acids. The ends were cut back, 1 base at V and 0 bases at J, with 14 bases in the middle. In germline, CDR1 is SGHAT, CDR2 FQNNGV.

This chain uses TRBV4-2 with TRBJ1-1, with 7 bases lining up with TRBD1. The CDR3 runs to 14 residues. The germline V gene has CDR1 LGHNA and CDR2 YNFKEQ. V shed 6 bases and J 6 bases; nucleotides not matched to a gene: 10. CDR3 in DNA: TGTGCCAGCAGTCACGGGCAGGGGGGGCCTGAAGCTTTCTTT. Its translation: CASSHGQGGPEAFF.

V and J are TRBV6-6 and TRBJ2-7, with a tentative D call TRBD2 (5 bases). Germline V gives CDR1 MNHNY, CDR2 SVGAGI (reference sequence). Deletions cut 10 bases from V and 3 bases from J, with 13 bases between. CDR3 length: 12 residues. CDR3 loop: CATGLVSYEQYF. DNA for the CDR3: TGTGCCACCGGACTGGTCAGCTACGAGCAGTACTTC.

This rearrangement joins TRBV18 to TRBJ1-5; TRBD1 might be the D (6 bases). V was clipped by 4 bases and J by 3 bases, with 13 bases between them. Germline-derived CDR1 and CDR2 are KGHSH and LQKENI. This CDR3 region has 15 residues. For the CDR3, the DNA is TGTGCCAGCTCACTGTCAGGGGACCACAATCAGCCCCAGCATTTT. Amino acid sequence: CASSLSGDHNQPQHF.

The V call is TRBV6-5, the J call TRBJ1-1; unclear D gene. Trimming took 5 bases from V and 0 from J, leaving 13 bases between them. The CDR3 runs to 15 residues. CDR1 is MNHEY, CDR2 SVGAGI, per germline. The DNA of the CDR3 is TGTGCCAGCAGTCAATGGGCAGAGCTGAACACTGAAGCTTTCTTT. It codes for CASSQWAELNTEAFF.

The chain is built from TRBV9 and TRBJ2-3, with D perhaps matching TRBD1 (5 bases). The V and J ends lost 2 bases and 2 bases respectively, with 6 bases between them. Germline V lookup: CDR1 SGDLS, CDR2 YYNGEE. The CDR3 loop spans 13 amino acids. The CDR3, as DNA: TGTGCCAGCAGCGTCAGGGCCACAGATACGCAGTATTTT. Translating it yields CASSVRATDTQYF.

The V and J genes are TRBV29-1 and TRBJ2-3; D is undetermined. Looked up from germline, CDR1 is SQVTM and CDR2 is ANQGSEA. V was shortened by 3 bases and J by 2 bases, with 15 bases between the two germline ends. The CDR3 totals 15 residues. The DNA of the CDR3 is TGCAGCGTTGATGGCCTAGAAGCCATCACAGATACGCAGTATTTT. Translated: CSVDGLEAITDTQYF.

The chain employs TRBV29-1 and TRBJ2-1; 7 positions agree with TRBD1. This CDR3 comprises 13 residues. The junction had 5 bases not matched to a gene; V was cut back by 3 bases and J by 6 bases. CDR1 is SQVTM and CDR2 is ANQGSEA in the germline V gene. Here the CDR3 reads CSVDPTGANEQFF. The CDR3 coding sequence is TGCAGCGTTGATCCCACAGGGGCCAATGAGCAGTTCTTC.

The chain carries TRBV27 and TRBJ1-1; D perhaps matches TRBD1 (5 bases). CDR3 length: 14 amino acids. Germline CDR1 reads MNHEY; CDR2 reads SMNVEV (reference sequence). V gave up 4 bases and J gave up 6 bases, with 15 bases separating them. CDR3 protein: CASSWGGTGAEAFF. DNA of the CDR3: TGTGCCAGCAGTTGGGGGGGGACGGGCGCTGAAGCTTTCTTT.

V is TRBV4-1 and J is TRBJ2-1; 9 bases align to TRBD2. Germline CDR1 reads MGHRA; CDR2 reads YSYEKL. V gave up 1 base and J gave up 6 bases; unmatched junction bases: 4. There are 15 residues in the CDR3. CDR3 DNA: TGCGCCAGCAGCCAAGTGTGGACTAGCGTCAATGAGCAGTTCTTC. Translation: CASSQVWTSVNEQFF.

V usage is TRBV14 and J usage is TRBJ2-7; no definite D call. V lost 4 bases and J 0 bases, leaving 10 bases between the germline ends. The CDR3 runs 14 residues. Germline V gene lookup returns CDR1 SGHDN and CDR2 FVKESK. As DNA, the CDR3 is TGTGCCAGCAGCCTACCCGACCTCTCCTACGAGCAGTACTTC. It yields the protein CASSLPDLSYEQYF.

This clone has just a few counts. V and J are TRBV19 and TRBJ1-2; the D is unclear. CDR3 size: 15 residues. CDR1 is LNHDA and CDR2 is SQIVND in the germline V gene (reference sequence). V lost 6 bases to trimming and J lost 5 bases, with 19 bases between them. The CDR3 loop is CASRTVREGGYGYTF. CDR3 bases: TGTGCCAGTAGAACAGTTCGAGAGGGCGGATATGGCTACACCTTC.

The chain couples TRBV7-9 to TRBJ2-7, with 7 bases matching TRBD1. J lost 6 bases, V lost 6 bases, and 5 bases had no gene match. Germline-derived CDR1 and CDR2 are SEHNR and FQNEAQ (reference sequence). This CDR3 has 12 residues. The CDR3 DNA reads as TGTGCCAGCAGTTTCAGGGGGTTCGAGCAGTACTTC. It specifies CASSFRGFEQYF.

The CDR3 DNA is TGCGCCAGCAGCCAAGAGCCGGGAACAGCTTTGTTCAACTATGGCTACACCTTC. The encoded protein is CASSQEPGTALFNYGYTF. V gene TRBV4-1 combines with J gene TRBJ1-2; no reliable D call. The CDR3 sequence is 18 residues long. In germline, CDR1 is MGHRA, CDR2 YSYEKL. The V end was cut by 0 bases, the J end by 2 bases, with 19 bases between.